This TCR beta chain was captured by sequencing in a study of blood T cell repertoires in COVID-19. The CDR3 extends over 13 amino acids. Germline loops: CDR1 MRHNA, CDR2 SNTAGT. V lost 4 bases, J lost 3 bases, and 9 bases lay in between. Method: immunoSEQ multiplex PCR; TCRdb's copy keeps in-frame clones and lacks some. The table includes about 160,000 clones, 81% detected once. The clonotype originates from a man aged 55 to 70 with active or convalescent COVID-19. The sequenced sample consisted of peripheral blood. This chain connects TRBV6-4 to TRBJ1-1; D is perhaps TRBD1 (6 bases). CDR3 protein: CASSAGEYTEAFF. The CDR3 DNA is TGTGCCAGCAGTGCAGGGGAATACACTGAAGCTTTCTTT.